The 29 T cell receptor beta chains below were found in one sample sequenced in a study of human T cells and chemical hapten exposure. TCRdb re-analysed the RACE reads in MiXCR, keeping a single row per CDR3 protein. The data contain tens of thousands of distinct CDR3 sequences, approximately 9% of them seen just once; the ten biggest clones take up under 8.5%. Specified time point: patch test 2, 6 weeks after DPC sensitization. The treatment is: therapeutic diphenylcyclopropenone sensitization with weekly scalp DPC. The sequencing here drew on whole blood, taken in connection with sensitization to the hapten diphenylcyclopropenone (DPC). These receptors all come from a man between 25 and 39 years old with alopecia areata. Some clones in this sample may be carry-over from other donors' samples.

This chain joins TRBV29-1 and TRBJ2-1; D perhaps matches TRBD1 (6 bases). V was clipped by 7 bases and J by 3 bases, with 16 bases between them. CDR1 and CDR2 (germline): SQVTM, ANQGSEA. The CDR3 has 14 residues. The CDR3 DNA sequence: TGCAGCGCCCAGGGGTCCAGCGTCTACAATGAGCAGTTCTTC. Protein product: CSAQGSSVYNEQFF.

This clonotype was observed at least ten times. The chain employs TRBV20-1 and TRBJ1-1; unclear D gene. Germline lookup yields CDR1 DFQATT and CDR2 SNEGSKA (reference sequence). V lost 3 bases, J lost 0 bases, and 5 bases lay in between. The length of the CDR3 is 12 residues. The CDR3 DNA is TGCAGTGCTAGGCGGGTGAACACTGAAGCTTTCTTT. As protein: CSARRVNTEAFF.

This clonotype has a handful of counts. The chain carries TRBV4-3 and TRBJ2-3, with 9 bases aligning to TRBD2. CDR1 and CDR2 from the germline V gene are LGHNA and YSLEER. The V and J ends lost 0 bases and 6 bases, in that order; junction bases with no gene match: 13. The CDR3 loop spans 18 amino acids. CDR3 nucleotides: TGCGCCAGCAGCCAAGATCGGCTAGCGGGAAACGTCCGGGATACGCAGTATTTT. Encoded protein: CASSQDRLAGNVRDTQYF.

The CDR3 here is CASRYDYSHWSQHF. The CDR3 DNA reads TGTGCCAGCAGGTATGACTATTCGCATTGGTCCCAGCATTTT. The genes are TRBV6-6 and TRBJ1-5; D not certain. Trimming removed 6 bases at V and 11 bases at J, with 20 bases between. The CDR3 length is 14 residues. The germline V gene has CDR1 MNHNY and CDR2 SVGAGI (reference sequence).

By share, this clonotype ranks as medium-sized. The CDR3 DNA reads as TGTGCCAGCAGCTTAGGGACAGCTTCACGCAATCAGCCCCAGCATTTT. This gives the protein CASSLGTASRNQPQHF. The chain uses TRBV7-9 and TRBJ1-5; a possible D gene is TRBD1 (6 bases). Looked up from germline, CDR1 is SEHNR and CDR2 is FQNEAQ (reference sequence). The ends were cut back, 1 base at V and 2 bases at J, with 12 bases in the middle. The length of the CDR3 is 16 residues.

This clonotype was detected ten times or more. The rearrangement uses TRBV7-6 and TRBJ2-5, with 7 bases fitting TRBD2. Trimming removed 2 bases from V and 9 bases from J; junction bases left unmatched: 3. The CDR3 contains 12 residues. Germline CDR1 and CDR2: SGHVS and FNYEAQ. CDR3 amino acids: CASSLSGAAQYF. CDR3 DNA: TGTGCCAGCAGCTTAAGCGGGGCGGCCCAGTACTTC.

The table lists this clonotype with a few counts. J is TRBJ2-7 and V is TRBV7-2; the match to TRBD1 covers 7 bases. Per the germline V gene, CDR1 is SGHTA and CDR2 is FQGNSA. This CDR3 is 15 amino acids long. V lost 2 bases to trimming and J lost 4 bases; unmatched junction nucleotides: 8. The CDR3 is CASSLRPGQTYEQYF. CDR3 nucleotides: TGTGCCAGCAGCTTAAGACCGGGACAGACGTACGAGCAGTACTTC.

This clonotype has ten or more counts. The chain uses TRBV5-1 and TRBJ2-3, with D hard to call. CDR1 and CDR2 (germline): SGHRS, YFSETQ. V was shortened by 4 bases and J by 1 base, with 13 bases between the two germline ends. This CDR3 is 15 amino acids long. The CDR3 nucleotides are TGCGCCAGCAGCCTGGACGGGTCAGGCACAGATACGCAGTATTTT. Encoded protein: CASSLDGSGTDTQYF. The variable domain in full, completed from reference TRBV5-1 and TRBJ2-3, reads KAGVTQTPRYLIKTRGQQVTLSCSPISGHRSVSWYQQTPGQGLQFLFEYFSETQRNKGNFPGRFSGRQFSNSRSEMNVSTLELGDSALYLCASSLDGSGTDTQYFGPGTRLTVL.

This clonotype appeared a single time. CDR3 loop: CATGSTGVEQYF. The CDR3 DNA follows: TGTGCCACCGGTAGTACAGGGGTCGAGCAGTACTTC. The rearrangement links TRBV12-3 or TRBV12-4 to TRBJ2-7; 7 bases match TRBD1. V was clipped by 10 bases and J by 6 bases; unmatched bases: 9. This CDR3 spans 12 amino acids.

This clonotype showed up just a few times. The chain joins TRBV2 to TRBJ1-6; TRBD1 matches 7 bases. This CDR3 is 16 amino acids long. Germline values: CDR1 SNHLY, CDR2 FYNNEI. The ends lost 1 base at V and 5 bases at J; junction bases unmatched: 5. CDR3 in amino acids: CASSEGSRGNNSPLHF. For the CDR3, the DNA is TGTGCCAGCAGTGAAGGGAGCAGGGGGAATAATTCACCCCTCCACTTT.

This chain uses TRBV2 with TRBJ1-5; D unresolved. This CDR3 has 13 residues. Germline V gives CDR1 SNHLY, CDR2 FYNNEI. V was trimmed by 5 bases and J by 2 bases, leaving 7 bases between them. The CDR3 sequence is CASSIQGNQPQHF. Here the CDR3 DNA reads TGTGCCAGCAGTATACAAGGCAATCAGCCCCAGCATTTT.

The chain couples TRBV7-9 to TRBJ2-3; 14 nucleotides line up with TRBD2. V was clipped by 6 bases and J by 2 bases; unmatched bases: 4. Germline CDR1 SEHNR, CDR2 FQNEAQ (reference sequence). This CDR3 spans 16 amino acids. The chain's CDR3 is CASRRTSGGITDTQYF. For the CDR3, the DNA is TGTGCCAGCAGGAGGACTAGCGGGGGGATCACAGATACGCAGTATTTT.

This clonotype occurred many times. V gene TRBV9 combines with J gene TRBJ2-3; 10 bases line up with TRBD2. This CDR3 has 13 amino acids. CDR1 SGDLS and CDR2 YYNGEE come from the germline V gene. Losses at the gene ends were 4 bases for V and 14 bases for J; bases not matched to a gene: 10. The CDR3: CASSTTPAGGGYF. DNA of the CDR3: TGTGCCAGCAGCACGACCCCAGCGGGAGGGGGGTATTTT.

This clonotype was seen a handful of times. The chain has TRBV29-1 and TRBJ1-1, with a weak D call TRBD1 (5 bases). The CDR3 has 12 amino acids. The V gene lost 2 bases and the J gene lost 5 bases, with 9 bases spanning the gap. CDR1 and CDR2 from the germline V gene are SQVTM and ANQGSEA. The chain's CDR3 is CSVERKGTEAFF. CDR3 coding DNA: TGCAGCGTTGAACGTAAGGGGACTGAAGCTTTCTTT.

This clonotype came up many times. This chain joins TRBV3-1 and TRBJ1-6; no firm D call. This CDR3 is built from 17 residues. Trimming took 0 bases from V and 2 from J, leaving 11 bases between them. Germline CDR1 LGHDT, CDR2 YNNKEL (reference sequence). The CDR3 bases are TGTGCCAGCAGCCAAGAAGCTCCACCAGCCTATAATTCACCCCTCCACTTT. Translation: CASSQEAPPAYNSPLHF. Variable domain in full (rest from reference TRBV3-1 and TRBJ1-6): DTAVSQTPKYLVTQMGNDKSIKCEQNLGHDTMYWYKQDSKKFLKIMFSYNNKELIINETVPNRFSPKSPDKAHLNLHINSLELGDSAVYFCASSQEAPPAYNSPLHFGNGTRLTVT.

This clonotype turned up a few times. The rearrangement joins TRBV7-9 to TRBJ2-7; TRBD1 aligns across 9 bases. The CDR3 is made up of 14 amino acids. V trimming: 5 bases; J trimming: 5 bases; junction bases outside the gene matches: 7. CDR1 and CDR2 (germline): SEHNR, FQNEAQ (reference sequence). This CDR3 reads CASSLDRGLHEQYF. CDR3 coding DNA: TGTGCCAGCAGCCTTGACAGGGGGTTGCACGAGCAGTACTTC.

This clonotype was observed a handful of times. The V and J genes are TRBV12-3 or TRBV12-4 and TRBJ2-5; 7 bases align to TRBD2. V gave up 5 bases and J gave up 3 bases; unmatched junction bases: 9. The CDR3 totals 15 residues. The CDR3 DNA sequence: TGTGCCAGCAGTGTGGGAGGGTCCTTTGAAGAGACCCAGTACTTC. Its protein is CASSVGGSFEETQYF.

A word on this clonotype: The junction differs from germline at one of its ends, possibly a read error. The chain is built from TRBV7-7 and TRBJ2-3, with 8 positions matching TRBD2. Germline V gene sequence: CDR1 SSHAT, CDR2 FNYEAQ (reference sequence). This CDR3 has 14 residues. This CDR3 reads CASSAGREADTQYF. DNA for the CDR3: TGTGCTAGCAGCGCCGGGAGGGAGGCAGATACGCAGTATTTT.

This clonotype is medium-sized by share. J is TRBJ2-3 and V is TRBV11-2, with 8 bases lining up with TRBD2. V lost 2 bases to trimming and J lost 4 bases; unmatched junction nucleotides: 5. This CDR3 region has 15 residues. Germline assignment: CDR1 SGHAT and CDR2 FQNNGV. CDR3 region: CASSLSGTRADTQYF. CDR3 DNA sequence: TGTGCCAGCAGCTTATCCGGGACTAGGGCAGATACGCAGTATTTT.

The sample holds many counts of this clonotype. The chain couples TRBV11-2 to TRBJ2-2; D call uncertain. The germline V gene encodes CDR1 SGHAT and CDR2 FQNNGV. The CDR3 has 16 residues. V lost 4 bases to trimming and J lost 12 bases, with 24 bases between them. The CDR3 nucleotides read TGTGCCAGCAGCTCACTTCGTAGCCCTGGCACCCCCAAGCTGTTTTTT. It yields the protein CASSSLRSPGTPKLFF.

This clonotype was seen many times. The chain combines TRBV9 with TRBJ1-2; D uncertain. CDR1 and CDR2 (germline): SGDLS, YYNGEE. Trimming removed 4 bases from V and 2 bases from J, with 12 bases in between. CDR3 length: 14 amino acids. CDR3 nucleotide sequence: TGTGCCAGCAGCTTCGGTTTTTCAAACTATGGCTACACCTTC. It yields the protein CASSFGFSNYGYTF.

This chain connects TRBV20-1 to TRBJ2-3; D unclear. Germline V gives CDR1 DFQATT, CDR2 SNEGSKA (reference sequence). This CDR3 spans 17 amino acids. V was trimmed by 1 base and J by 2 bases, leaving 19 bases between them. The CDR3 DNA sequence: TGCAGTGCTAGAGGGGCAATGGATCCAGCGTACACAGATACGCAGTATTTT. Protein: CSARGAMDPAYTDTQYF.

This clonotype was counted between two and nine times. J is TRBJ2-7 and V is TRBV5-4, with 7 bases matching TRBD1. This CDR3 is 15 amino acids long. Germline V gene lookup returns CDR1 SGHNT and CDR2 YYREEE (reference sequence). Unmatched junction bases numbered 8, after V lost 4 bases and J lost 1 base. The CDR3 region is CASSLDRVRSYEQYF. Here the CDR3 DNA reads TGTGCCAGCAGCCTAGACAGGGTACGGTCCTACGAGCAGTACTTC. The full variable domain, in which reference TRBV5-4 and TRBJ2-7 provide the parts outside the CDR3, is ETGVTQSPTHLIKTRGQQVTLRCSSQSGHNTVSWYQQALGQGPQFIFQYYREEENGRGNFPPRFSGLQFPNYSSELNVNALELDDSALYLCASSLDRVRSYEQYFGPGTRLTVT.

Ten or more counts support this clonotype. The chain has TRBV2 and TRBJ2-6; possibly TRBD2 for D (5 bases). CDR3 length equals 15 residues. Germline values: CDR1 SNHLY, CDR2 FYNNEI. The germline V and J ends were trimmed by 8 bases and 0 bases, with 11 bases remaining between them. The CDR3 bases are TGTGCCAGCTACGCGGGTCACTCTGGGGCCAACGTCCTGACTTTC. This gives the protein CASYAGHSGANVLTF.

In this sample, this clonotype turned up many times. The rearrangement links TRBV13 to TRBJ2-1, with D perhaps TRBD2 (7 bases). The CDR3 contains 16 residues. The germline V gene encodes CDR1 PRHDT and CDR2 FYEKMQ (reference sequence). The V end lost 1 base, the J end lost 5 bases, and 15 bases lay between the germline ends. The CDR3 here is CASSLAGGGPDNEQFF. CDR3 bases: TGTGCCAGCAGCTTAGCTGGGGGGGGGCCTGACAATGAGCAGTTCTTC.

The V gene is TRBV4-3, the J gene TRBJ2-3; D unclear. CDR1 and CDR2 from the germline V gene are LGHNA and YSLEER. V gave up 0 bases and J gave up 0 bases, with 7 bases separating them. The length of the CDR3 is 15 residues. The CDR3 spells CASSQDRRSTDTQYF. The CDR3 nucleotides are TGCGCCAGCAGCCAAGATCGGCGGAGCACAGATACGCAGTATTTT.

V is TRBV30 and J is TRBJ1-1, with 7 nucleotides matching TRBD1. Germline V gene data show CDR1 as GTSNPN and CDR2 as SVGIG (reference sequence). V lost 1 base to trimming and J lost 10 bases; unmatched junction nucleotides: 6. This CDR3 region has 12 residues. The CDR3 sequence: CAWSEGAQGAFF. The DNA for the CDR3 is TGTGCCTGGAGTGAGGGGGCCCAGGGAGCTTTCTTT. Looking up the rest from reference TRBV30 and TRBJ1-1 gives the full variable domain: SQTIHQWPATLVQPVGSPLSLECTVEGTSNPNLYWYRQAAGRGLQLLFYSVGIGQISSEVPQNLSASRPQDRQFILSSKKLLLSDSGFYLCAWSEGAQGAFFGQGTRLTVV.

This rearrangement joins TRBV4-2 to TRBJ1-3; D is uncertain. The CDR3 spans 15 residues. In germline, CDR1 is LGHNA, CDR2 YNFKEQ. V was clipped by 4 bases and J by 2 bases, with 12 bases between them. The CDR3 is CASSLTRAPGNTIYF. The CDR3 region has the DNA TGTGCCAGCAGCCTTACACGGGCGCCTGGAAACACCATATATTTT.

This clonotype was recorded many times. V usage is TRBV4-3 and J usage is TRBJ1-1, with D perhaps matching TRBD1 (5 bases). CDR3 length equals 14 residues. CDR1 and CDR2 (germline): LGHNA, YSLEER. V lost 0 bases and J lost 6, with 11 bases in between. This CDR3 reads CASSQDRGVPEAFF. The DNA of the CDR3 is TGCGCCAGCAGCCAAGATCGAGGGGTCCCTGAAGCTTTCTTT.